What follows are 20 T cell receptor beta chains derived from one specimen sequenced in a study of Graves' ophthalmopathy and Graves' hyperthyroidism (dated by TCRdb to the late 2010s). The sequencer was an Illumina HiSeq 2000. TCR beta CDR3 regions were amplified from RNA transcripts for repertoire sequencing. The first round of RT-PCR was done with HTBI primers and the Qiagen OneStep RT-PCR kit, and was followed by a second round of multiplex PCR, then size selection and purification. TCRdb cleaned the public reads at Q25 with fastp, built clones with MiXCR and kept in-frame beta chains. CDR3 protein sequences are deduplicated, and each keeps its most common genes and DNA. The sample data list around 520,000 distinct CDR3 sequences, and 39% of these were observed just once. Together, the top ten hold about 4.2% of the sample. Sample: peripheral blood or thyroid tissue (not recorded which). The receptors were sampled from an adult man with Graves' hyperthyroidism.

The chain links TRBV28 to TRBJ2-7; 7 nucleotides match TRBD2. This CDR3 is built from 12 residues. After removal of 6 bases from V and 7 bases from J, the junction contained 6 bases not matched to a gene. Germline CDR1 and CDR2: MDHEN and SYDVKM. In nucleotides, the CDR3 is TGTGCCAGCAGCAAGGGCGGGAGAGAGCAGTACTTC. Its translation is CASSKGGREQYF.

This chain connects TRBV5-1 to TRBJ2-5; D may be TRBD1 (8 bases). Germline V gene sequence: CDR1 SGHRS, CDR2 YFSETQ. The CDR3 runs 14 residues. Trimming cost V 1 base and J 11 bases, with 18 bases left between them. The CDR3: CASSLRTGRDEQYF. The DNA for the CDR3 is TGCGCCAGCAGCTTGCGGACAGGGAGGGATGAGCAGTACTTC.

This clonotype was counted a single time. This rearrangement joins TRBV7-2 to TRBJ1-5; 8 bases map to TRBD1. The length of the CDR3 is 15 residues. V gave up 5 bases and J gave up 4 bases; unmatched junction bases: 7. The germline gives CDR1 SGHTA, CDR2 FQGNSA. This CDR3 is CASSQNRGVNQPQHF. CDR3 nucleotides: TGTGCCAGCAGCCAAAACAGGGGGGTTAATCAGCCCCAGCATTTT.

This clonotype was counted many times. This chain joins TRBV29-1 and TRBJ1-1; D ambiguous. Trimming pared 0 bases from V and 1 base from J, leaving 6 bases between. The CDR3 runs 13 residues. Germline V gene lookup returns CDR1 SQVTM and CDR2 ANQGSEA. DNA for the CDR3: TGCAGCGTTGAAGACTCCTGGAACACTGAAGCTTTCTTT. As protein: CSVEDSWNTEAFF.

This clonotype has a handful of counts. The rearrangement joins TRBV10-3 to TRBJ2-7, with 9 positions matching TRBD2. With the DNA end fitting TRBJ2-1 better, the J assignment may be wrong. CDR3 length: 14 amino acids. Germline V gene data show CDR1 as ENHRY and CDR2 as SYGVKD. CDR3 nucleotide sequence: TGTGCCATCTCGGTCGCGGGGGGGATCGATGAGCAGTTCTTC. Encoded protein: CAISVAGGIDEQFF.

This clonotype was seen a few times. The gene calls are TRBV7-9 and TRBJ2-3, with D perhaps being TRBD1 or TRBD2 (5 bases each). Germline V gives CDR1 SEHNR, CDR2 FQNEAQ (reference sequence). Trimming took 5 bases from V and 7 from J, leaving 19 bases between them. This CDR3 contains 15 residues. CDR3 sequence reads: CASSPRGLGANTQYF. CDR3 DNA sequence: TGTGCCAGCAGCCCCCGAGGGTTAGGGGCAAATACGCAGTATTTT.

This clonotype appeared many times. The chain couples TRBV20-1 to TRBJ1-2; D is possibly TRBD1 (5 bases). The germline V gene has CDR1 DFQATT and CDR2 SNEGSKA (reference sequence). V lost 2 bases to trimming and J lost 3 bases, with 13 bases between them. CDR3 size: 14 residues. DNA for the CDR3: TGCAGTGCTAGACAGGGACGGCGGGACTATGGCTACACCTTC. As protein: CSARQGRRDYGYTF.

This clonotype appeared many times. The rearrangement uses TRBV29-1 and TRBJ2-7; D is perhaps TRBD1 or TRBD2 (5 bases each). Trimming left V 7 bases short and J 2 bases short, with 12 bases between. Germline V CDR1 and CDR2: SQVTM, ANQGSEA. CDR3 length equals 12 residues. CDR3 nucleotide sequence: TGCAGCGCCCTGGGGGTGGCCTACGAGCAGTACTTC. Residues: CSALGVAYEQYF.

This clonotype appeared many times. The rearrangement joins TRBV4-2 to TRBJ2-2, with 11 bases identical to TRBD2. J was trimmed by 5 bases and V by 2 bases; bases with no gene match: 4. Germline-derived CDR1 and CDR2 are LGHNA and YNFKEQ. The CDR3 has 16 residues. Here the CDR3 DNA reads TGTGCCAGCAGCCAAAATCGACTAGCGGGGACCGGGGAGCTGTTTTTT. Translated: CASSQNRLAGTGELFF.

The rearrangement joins TRBV6-5 to TRBJ1-5, with TRBD1 matching over 7 bases. TRBJ2-3 matches the DNA end more closely, so the J call is doubtful. The germline V gene has CDR1 MNHEY and CDR2 SVGAGI. The length of the CDR3 is 18 residues. CDR3 nucleotide sequence: TGTGCCAGCAGTTACTCGAGGGACCGGGACAGTTTCGCAGATACGCAGTATTTT. The encoded protein is CASSYSRDRDSFADTQYF.

Ten or more counts support this clonotype. The CDR3: CASSLSTGVNTEAFF. DNA for the CDR3: TGTGCCAGCAGCTTGTCGACTGGCGTGAACACTGAAGCTTTCTTT. V and J are TRBV5-8 and TRBJ1-1; the D is unclear. The length of the CDR3 is 15 residues. Trimming took off 1 base at V and 0 bases at J, with 10 bases between the two ends. Germline V CDR1 and CDR2: SGHTS, YDEGEE.

V and J are TRBV19 and TRBJ2-7, with D perhaps matching TRBD1 (7 bases). Matching the DNA end better, TRBJ2-1 makes the J call doubtful. Germline V CDR1 and CDR2: LNHDA, SQIVND (reference sequence). This CDR3 has 15 amino acids. The CDR3 coding sequence is TGTGCCTCCACCCCAGGGGGGATAATGGACAATGAGCAGTTCTTC. Its translation: CASTPGGIMDNEQFF.

This clonotype was counted between two and nine times. This chain connects TRBV25-1 to TRBJ2-1; D could derive from TRBD1 or TRBD2 (5 bases each). V shed 0 bases and J shed 8 bases, with 17 bases lying between them. This CDR3 has 16 amino acids. Germline assignment: CDR1 MGHDK and CDR2 SYGVNS. CDR3 coding DNA: TGTGCCAGCAGTGAATACGAGGGGTCCCTCGGCGATGAGCAGTTCTTC. It is translated as CASSEYEGSLGDEQFF.

This CDR3 is CASSYFSGTAGYEQYF. CDR3 DNA: TGTGCCAGCAGTTACTTTTCCGGGACCGCCGGCTACGAGCAGTACTTC. This chain joins TRBV6-5 and TRBJ2-7; D could derive from TRBD1 or TRBD2 (5 bases each). The germline V and J ends were trimmed by 1 base and 3 bases, with 16 bases remaining between them. Germline CDR1 and CDR2: MNHEY and SVGAGI. CDR3 length: 16 amino acids.

This clonotype was seen only a few times. The chain links TRBV7-8 to TRBJ1-4, with D possibly matching TRBD1 (6 bases). This CDR3 is 15 amino acids long. V was pared by 3 bases and J by 3 bases, with 11 bases between. Germline V lookup: CDR1 SGHVS, CDR2 FQNEAQ. The CDR3, as DNA: TGTGCCAGCAGCTTCACAGGGATGCCTAATGAAAAACTGTTTTTT. Its protein product is CASSFTGMPNEKLFF. Full variable domain (missing parts from reference TRBV7-8 and TRBJ1-4): GAGVSQSPRYKVAKRGQDVALRCDPISGHVSLFWYQQALGQGPEFLTYFQNEAQLDKSGLPSDRFFAERPEGSVSTLKIQRTQQEDSAVYLCASSFTGMPNEKLFFGSGTQLSVL.

This rearrangement joins TRBV6-6 to TRBJ2-5; D is undetermined. V was shortened by 5 bases and J by 9 bases, with 4 bases between the two germline ends. The length of the CDR3 is 9 residues. In germline, CDR1 is MNHNY, CDR2 SVGAGI (reference sequence). The chain's CDR3 is CASSKAQYF. The CDR3 DNA sequence: TGTGCCAGCAGTAAGGCCCAGTACTTC.

This clonotype has a handful of counts. The V call is TRBV9, the J call TRBJ2-1; D is perhaps TRBD1 (6 bases). V shed 1 base and J shed 3 bases, with 14 bases lying between them. CDR3 length equals 16 residues. Germline V gene data show CDR1 as SGDLS and CDR2 as YYNGEE. The CDR3: CASSVNTGNVYNEQFF. DNA of the CDR3: TGTGCCAGCAGCGTAAATACAGGGAATGTCTACAATGAGCAGTTCTTC.

A note on this clonotype: One end of the junction does not line up with germline, which may come from a read error. This chain uses TRBV2 with TRBJ2-2; no clear D. This CDR3 has 15 amino acids. Germline CDR1 is SNHLY and CDR2 is FYNNEI. As DNA, the CDR3 is TGTGCCGGCAGTATTGGCACAGAGAACACCGGGGAGCTGTTTTTT. The encoded protein is CAGSIGTENTGELFF.

Ten or more counts support this clonotype. The chain is built from TRBV29-1 and TRBJ2-5; possibly TRBD1 for D (5 bases). Trimming took 7 bases from V and 5 from J, leaving 11 bases between them. Germline lookup yields CDR1 SQVTM and CDR2 ANQGSEA. CDR3 length: 11 residues. CDR3 sequence reads: CSETVHETQYF. CDR3 DNA: TGCAGCGAGACAGTTCATGAGACCCAGTACTTC.

This clonotype was detected many times. This rearrangement joins TRBV10-2 to TRBJ1-2; D ambiguous. With 3 bases removed from V and 4 bases from J, the gap between germline ends came to 3 bases. Per germline, CDR1 WSHSY and CDR2 SAAADI. The CDR3 runs to 11 residues. The CDR3 sequence: CASSDLYGYTF. In nucleotides, the CDR3 is TGCGCCAGCAGTGACCTCTATGGCTACACCTTC.